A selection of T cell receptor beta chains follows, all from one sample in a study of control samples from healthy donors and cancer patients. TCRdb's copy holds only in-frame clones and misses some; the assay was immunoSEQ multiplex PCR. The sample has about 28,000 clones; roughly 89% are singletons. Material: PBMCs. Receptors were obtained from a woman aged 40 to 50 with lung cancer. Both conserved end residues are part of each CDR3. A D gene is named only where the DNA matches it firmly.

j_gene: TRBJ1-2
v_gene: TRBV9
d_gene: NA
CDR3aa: CASSVARTPLYGYTF
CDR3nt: TGTGCCAGCAGCGTAGCTAGGACCCCCCTCTATGGCTACACCTTC

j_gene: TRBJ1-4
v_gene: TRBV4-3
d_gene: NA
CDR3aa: CASSQEHGLNEKLFF
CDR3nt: TGCGCCAGCAGCCAAGAACACGGATTAAATGAAAAACTGTTTTTT

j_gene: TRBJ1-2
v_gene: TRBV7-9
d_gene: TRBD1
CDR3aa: CASSYRQGSIDYGYTF
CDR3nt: TGTGCCAGCAGCTACAGACAGGGGAGTATAGACTATGGCTACACCTTC

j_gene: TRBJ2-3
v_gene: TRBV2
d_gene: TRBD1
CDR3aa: CASGSTGGKVRTDTQYF
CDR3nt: TGTGCCAGCGGAAGTACAGGGGGGAAGGTCCGCACAGATACGCAGTATTTT

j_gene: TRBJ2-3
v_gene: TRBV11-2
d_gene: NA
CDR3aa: CASTQGFLTDTQYF
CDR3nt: TGTGCCAGCACACAGGGTTTCCTCACAGATACGCAGTATTTT

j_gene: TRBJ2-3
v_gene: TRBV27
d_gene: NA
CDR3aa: CASSHRVTDTQYF
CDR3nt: TGTGCCAGCAGTCATAGGGTCACAGATACGCAGTATTTT

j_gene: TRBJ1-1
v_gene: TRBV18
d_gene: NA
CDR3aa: CASSPWGRVNTEAFF
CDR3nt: TGTGCCAGCTCACCGTGGGGGAGAGTGAACACTGAAGCTTTCTTT

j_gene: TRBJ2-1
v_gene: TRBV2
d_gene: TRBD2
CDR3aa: CASRGGLAASYNEQFF
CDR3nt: TGTGCCAGCAGAGGAGGACTAGCGGCCTCCTACAATGAGCAGTTCTTC

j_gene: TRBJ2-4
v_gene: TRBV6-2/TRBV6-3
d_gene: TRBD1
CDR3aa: CASSYEITGVGNIQYF
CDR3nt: TGTGCCAGCAGTTACGAGATTACAGGGGTTGGAAACATTCAGTACTTC

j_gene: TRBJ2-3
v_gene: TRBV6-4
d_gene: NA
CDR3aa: CASSRGEGTDTQYF
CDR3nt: TGTGCCAGCTCCCGGGGTGAGGGCACAGATACGCAGTATTTT

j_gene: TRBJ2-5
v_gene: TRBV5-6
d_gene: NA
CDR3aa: CASSLPGDELETQYF
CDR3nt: TGTGCCAGCAGCTTGCCGGGGGATGAATTAGAGACCCAGTACTTC

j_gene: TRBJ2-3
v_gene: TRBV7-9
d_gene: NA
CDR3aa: CASSSTLVTQYF
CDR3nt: TGTGCCAGCAGCTCGACACTGGTTACGCAGTATTTT

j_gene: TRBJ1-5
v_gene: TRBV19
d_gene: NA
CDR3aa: CASRLLDGRNQPQHF
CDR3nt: TGTGCCAGTAGGCTACTGGACGGCCGCAATCAGCCCCAGCATTTT

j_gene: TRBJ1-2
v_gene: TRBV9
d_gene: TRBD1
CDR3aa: CASSVRSGGSGYGYTF
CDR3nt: TGTGCCAGCAGCGTACGATCAGGGGGTTCAGGCTATGGCTACACCTTC

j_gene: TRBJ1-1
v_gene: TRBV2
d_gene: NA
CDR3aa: CASRGGRPMNTEAFF
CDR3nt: TGTGCCAGCAGAGGTGGCAGGCCGATGAACACTGAAGCTTTCTTT